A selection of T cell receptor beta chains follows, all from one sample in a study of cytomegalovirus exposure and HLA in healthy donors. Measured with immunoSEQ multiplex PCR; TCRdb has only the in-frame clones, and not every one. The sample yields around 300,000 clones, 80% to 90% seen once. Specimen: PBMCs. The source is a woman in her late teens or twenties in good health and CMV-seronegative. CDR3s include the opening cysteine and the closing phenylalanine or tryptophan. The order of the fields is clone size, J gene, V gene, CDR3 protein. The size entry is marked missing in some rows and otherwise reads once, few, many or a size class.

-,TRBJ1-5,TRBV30,CAGGGTALYQPQHF
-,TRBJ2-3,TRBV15,CATSRERPADTQYF
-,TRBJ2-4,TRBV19,CASSMAGAKNIQYF
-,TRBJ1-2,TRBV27,CASSSSPTGRNGYTF
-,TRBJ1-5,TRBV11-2,CASSPSPGGVRNQPQHF
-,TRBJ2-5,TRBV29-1,CSVARSGVSETQYF
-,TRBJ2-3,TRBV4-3,CASSQDGLAGGPSDTQYF
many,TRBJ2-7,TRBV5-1,CASSLAPGAVNEQYF
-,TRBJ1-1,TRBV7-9,CASSPRDRVGTEAFF
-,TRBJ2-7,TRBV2,CASRTSGSSYEQYF
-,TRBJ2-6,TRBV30,CAWSVPSGMFSGANVLTF
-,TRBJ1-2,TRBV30,CAWGTGSLYTF
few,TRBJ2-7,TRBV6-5,CASSSTDRLGEQYF
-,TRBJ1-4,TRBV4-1,CASSLGLLRAANEKLFF
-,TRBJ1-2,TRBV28,CASSAPGPVYGYTF
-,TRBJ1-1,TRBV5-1,CASSLQTGTTEAFF
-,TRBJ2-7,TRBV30,CAWRQGQLYEQYF
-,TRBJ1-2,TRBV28,CASRTTTKEYGYTF
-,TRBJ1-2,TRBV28,CASSQIYQGRGYTF
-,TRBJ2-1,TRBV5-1,CASSSPGAGGYNEQFF
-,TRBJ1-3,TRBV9,CASSVGGQVSGNTIYF
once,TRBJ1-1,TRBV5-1,CASSGRTGEVGAFF
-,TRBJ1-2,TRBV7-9,CASSPSTGALNYGYTF